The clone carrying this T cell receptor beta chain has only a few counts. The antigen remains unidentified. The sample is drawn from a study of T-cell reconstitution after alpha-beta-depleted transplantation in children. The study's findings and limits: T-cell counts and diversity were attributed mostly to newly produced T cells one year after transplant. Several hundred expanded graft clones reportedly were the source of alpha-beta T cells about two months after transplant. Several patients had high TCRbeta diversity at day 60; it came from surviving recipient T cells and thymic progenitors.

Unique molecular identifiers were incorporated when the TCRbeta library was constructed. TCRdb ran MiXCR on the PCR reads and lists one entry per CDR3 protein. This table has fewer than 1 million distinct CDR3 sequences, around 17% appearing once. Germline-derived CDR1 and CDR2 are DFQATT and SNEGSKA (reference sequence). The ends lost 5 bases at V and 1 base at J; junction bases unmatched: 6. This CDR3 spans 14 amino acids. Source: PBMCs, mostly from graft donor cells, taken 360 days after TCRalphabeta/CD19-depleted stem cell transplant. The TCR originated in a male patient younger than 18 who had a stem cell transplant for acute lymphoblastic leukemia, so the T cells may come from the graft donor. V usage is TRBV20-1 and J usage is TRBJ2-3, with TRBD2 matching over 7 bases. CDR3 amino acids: CSAAGTTGTDTQYF. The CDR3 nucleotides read TGCAGTGCTGCCGGGACTACTGGCACAGATACGCAGTATTTT.